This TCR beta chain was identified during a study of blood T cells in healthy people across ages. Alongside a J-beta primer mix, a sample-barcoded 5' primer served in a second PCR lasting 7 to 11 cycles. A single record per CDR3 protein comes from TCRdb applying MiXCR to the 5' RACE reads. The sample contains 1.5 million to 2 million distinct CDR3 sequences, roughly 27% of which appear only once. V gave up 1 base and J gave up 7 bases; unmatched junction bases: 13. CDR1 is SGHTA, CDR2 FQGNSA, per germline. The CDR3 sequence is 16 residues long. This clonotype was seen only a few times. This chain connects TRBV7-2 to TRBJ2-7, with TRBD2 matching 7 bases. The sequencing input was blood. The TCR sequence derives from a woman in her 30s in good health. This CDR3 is CASSLGGGRPYNEQYF. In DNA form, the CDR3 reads TGTGCCAGCAGCTTAGGAGGCGGGAGACCCTACAATGAGCAGTACTTC.